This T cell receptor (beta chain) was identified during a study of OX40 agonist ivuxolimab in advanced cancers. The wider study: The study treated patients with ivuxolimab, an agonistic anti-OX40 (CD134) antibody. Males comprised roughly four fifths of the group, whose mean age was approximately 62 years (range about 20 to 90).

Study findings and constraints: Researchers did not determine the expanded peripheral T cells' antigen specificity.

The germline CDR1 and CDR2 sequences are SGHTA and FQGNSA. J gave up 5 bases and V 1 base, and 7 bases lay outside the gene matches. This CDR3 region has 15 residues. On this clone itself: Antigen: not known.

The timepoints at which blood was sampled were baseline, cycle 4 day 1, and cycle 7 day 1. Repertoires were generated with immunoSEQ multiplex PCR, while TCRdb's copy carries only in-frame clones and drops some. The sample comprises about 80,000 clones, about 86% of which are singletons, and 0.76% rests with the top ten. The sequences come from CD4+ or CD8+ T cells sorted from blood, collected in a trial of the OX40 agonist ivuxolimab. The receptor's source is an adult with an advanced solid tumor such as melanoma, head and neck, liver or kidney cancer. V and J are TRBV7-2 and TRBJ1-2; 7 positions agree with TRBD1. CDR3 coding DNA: TGTGCCAGCAGCTTAGAGCTGCAGGGGGATTATGGCTACACCTTC. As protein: CASSLELQGDYGYTF.